This record looks at one T cell receptor (beta chain) sequence and its context. The sample is drawn from a study of blood T cells in healthy people across ages. For the second PCR, which ran for roughly 6 to 12 cycles, a sample-barcoded 5' primer and a J-beta primer mix were used. Every sample gave at least 2.5 million paired-end reads containing CDR3. In TCRdb, the 5' RACE reads were re-called with MiXCR into one record per CDR3 protein. Here the sample spans approximately 360,000 distinct CDR3 sequences, approximately 52% being singletons. The donors, healthy Caucasians from Russia, were aged 6 to 90. With V trimmed by 2 bases and J by 6 bases, 8 bases remained unmatched. Germline V gene data show CDR1 as LGHNA and CDR2 as YNFKEQ. This CDR3 comprises 15 residues.

The sequencing input was blood. The receptor was derived from a man aged 60 to 69 in good health. J is TRBJ2-3 and V is TRBV4-2; TRBD2 aligns across 7 bases. CDR3 loop: CASSQRGGGSDTQYF. In DNA form, the CDR3 reads TGTGCCAGCAGCCAACGGGGCGGGGGATCCGATACGCAGTATTTT.